This TCR beta chain came from a study of shared clonotypes between healthy human individuals. Recent acute infections and vaccinations were absent in the healthy HIV-negative adult donors. Repertoires were generated with immunoSEQ multiplex PCR, while TCRdb's copy carries only in-frame clones and drops some. The sample has roughly 2.5 million clones; 85% to 95% are singletons. The germline V gene encodes CDR1 MNHEY and CDR2 SVGAGI. This CDR3 is 13 amino acids long. V was pared by 8 bases and J by 5 bases, with 4 bases of the junction left unmatched. The sample comprised naive CD4+ T cells sorted from blood. Subset here: CD45RA+ positively selected. The chain has TRBV6-5 and TRBJ2-2; the match to TRBD1 covers 8 bases. This receptor was identified in a man younger than 35 in good health. Here the CDR3 DNA reads TGTGCCAGCGGCCGACAGGGGACCGGGGAGCTGTTTTTT. Residues: CASGRQGTGELFF.